A single TCR beta chain is shown here with its context. Its antigen remains unidentified. The record has no base qualities; no much larger clone is one base away. CDR1 is given as MNHEY and CDR2 as SVGAGI, both from the germline V gene. The CDR3 has 15 amino acids, counting the end cysteine and phenylalanine. Here the CDR3 DNA is all that survives: 45 bases in frame from base 1. V is reduced by 7 bases and J by 8 bases, leaving a spacing of 21 bases between them. This sample was included in a study of blood T cell repertoires in COVID-19 (dated by TCRdb to about 2020). Some background on the complete study: The collaborator samples originated in the United States, Italy and Spain and spanned the acute and convalescent phases of COVID-19. Deeply sampled blood TCRbeta repertoires from subjects exposed to, actively infected with, or recovered from COVID-19 were included in the dataset. Samples came from the ongoing ImmuneRACE study (first 160 participants) plus 1,254 subjects from 6 global collaborators. The material from the prospective study consisted of cDNA or gDNA derived from T cells, B-cell-depleted T cells, or PBMCs. The sample metadata nearly always contained a de-identified subject ID, COVID-19 status, age in years and sex. The repertoires were released in a freely available public database intended as a resource for research on the immune response to SARS-CoV-2. Where available, HLA class I and class II types were taken from metadata supplied by the sample provider and were not determined by assay-based typing.

Collaborating institutions collected whole blood in K2EDTA tubes following their own protocols. For TCRbeta analysis, collaborator samples were shipped as frozen whole blood, as isolated PBMCs, or as DNA extracted from either sample type. TCRbeta CDR3 regions were amplified from genomic DNA using the immunoSEQ Assay, a bias-controlled multiplex PCR. Regarding the original processing steps: The number of nucleated cells in each sample was estimated by amplification of reference gene primers within the assay. Sequence reads were collapsed and filtered to measure the absolute abundance of every unique TCRbeta CDR3 rearrangement. For each sample, productive Simpson clonality was calculated as the square root of Simpson's diversity index across productive rearrangements. Drawn from immuneACCESS, this table holds only the in-frame rearrangements with V and J called that TCRdb kept. Clones are partly lost; checked studies trace under half to an unresolved V gene and leave the rest unexplained. V, J and clone size derive from that table, while D and trimming were established from the DNA sequence. This sample lists roughly 79,000 clones; over 80% were detected once. About 3.8% of the sample rests with the top ten.

Study-wide findings and limitations: How much clinical and demographic metadata was included differed by source and by participant, and the metadata was provided uncurated.

The chain is encoded by TRBV6-5 joined to TRBJ2-1, and perhaps TRBD2 as D gene, on 7 matching bases. Sequenced material: peripheral blood. The sequence was obtained from a man aged 45-65 years with acute or convalescent COVID-19. The CDR3 amino acid sequence is: CASTEGGGPRYEQFF. The DNA is TGTGCCAGCACCGAGGGCGGGGGCCCTAGGTATGAGCAGTTCTTC.